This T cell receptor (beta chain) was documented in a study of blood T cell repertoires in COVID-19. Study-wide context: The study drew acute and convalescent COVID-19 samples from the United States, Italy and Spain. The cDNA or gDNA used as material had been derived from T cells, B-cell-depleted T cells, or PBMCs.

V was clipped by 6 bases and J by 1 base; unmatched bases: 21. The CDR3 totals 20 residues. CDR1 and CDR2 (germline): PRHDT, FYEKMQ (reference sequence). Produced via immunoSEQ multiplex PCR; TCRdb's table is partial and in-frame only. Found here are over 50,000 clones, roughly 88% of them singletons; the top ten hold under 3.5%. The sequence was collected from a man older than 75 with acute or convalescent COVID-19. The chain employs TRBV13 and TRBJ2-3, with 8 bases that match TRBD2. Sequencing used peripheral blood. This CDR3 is CASSQRPPGLGTFGTDTQYF. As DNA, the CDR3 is TGTGCCAGCAGTCAGAGACCTCCGGGACTAGGGACCTTTGGCACAGATACGCAGTATTTT.